These 31 T cell receptor beta chains originate from one sample sequenced in a study of technical replicates of blood from several donors. The assay was immunoSEQ multiplex PCR, and TCRdb's table has in-frame clones only and misses some. This sample has 79,000 or so clones, with roughly nine tenths found just once. Sequenced input: T cells isolated from PBMCs. Receptors were obtained from a human donor in good health.

The chain carries TRBV19 and TRBJ1-1; D possibly corresponds to TRBD1 (6 bases). Trimming shortened V by 5 bases and J by 1 base, and 11 bases separated the two germline ends. This CDR3 contains 14 residues. CDR1 LNHDA and CDR2 SQIVND come from the germline V gene (reference sequence). The CDR3 DNA is TGTGCCAGTAGTCCTCGGACAGAGAACACTGAAGCTTTCTTT. Its protein product is CASSPRTENTEAFF.

The chain links TRBV27 to TRBJ2-1; 10 bases line up with TRBD2. The germline gives CDR1 MNHEY, CDR2 SMNVEV (reference sequence). With 6 bases clipped from V and 4 bases from J, the junction kept 9 bases outside the gene matches. CDR3 length: 16 residues. CDR3 sequence reads: CASRPSSGRLYNEQFF. The CDR3 DNA is TGTGCCAGCAGGCCTTCTAGCGGGAGATTGTACAATGAGCAGTTCTTC.

The table lists this clone with a count of one. The chain is built from TRBV28 and TRBJ2-7; D remains unclear. The CDR3 covers 12 residues. Trimming cost V 5 bases and J 7 bases, with 12 bases left between them. Germline values: CDR1 MDHEN, CDR2 SYDVKM. This CDR3 is CASSPVGWEQYF. CDR3 bases: TGTGCCAGCAGTCCCGTCGGGTGGGAGCAGTACTTC.

This clone showed up just a few times. The rearrangement links TRBV6-5 to TRBJ2-7, with 10 bases identical to TRBD1. Unmatched junction bases numbered 3, after V lost 6 bases and J lost 4 bases. CDR1 and CDR2 (germline): MNHEY, SVGAGI. This CDR3 has 13 amino acids. The CDR3, as DNA: TGTGCCAGCAGGAAGGGACAGGGGTACGAGCAGTACTTC. It specifies CASRKGQGYEQYF.

The chain carries TRBV30 and TRBJ1-2; 9 positions match TRBD1. This CDR3 spans 14 amino acids. Germline CDR1 is GTSNPN and CDR2 is SVGIG (reference sequence). V lost 1 base to trimming and J lost 8 bases; unmatched junction nucleotides: 8. This CDR3 reads CAWSDGTGSRGYTF. In DNA form, the CDR3 reads TGTGCCTGGAGTGACGGGACAGGGAGTCGGGGCTACACCTTC. The whole variable domain, remainder taken from reference TRBV30 and TRBJ1-2, is SQTIHQWPATLVQPVGSPLSLECTVEGTSNPNLYWYRQAAGRGLQLLFYSVGIGQISSEVPQNLSASRPQDRQFILSSKKLLLSDSGFYLCAWSDGTGSRGYTFGSGTRLTVV.

V is TRBV7-2 and J is TRBJ1-2; TRBD1 matches 9 bases. With V trimmed by 5 bases and J by 7 bases, 8 bases remained unmatched. Germline CDR1 SGHTA, CDR2 FQGNSA. The CDR3 consists of 14 residues. CDR3 in DNA: TGTGCCAGCAGCCGGGACAGGGACTTCCTTGGCTACACCTTC. It is translated as CASSRDRDFLGYTF.

The CDR3 loop is CASSRYRGSSYEQYF. The CDR3 coding sequence is TGCGCCAGCAGCCGATACAGGGGTAGCTCCTACGAGCAGTACTTC. V gene TRBV5-1 combines with J gene TRBJ2-7; the match to TRBD1 covers 7 bases. The CDR3 extends over 15 amino acids. Trimming cost V 4 bases and J 0 bases; bases outside gene matches: 7. Germline lookup yields CDR1 SGHRS and CDR2 YFSETQ. The full variable domain, in which reference TRBV5-1 and TRBJ2-7 provide the parts outside the CDR3, is KAGVTQTPRYLIKTRGQQVTLSCSPISGHRSVSWYQQTPGQGLQFLFEYFSETQRNKGNFPGRFSGRQFSNSRSEMNVSTLELGDSALYLCASSRYRGSSYEQYFGPGTRLTVT.

This chain's CDR3 is CASSGVAGGNTEAFF. CDR3 DNA: TGTGCCAGCTCAGGCGTGGCGGGGGGGAACACTGAAGCTTTCTTT. This sequence joins TRBV18 and TRBJ1-1, with TRBD1 as a possible D gene (5 bases). The CDR3 has 15 residues. The V and J ends lost 5 bases and 1 base respectively, with 14 bases between them. Per germline, CDR1 KGHSH and CDR2 LQKENI.

The chain recombines TRBV9 with TRBJ1-2; 9 bases agree with TRBD1. Germline V CDR1 and CDR2: SGDLS, YYNGEE. This CDR3 has 15 residues. V lost 10 bases, J lost 2 bases, and 12 bases stayed unmatched. Written as DNA, the CDR3 is TGTGCCCTTCCAATCTTAGACAGGGGGAACTATGGCTACACCTTC. It translates to CALPILDRGNYGYTF.

The chain combines TRBV18 with TRBJ2-7; 11 bases are a match to TRBD2. The CDR3 spans 14 residues. The germline V gene encodes CDR1 KGHSH and CDR2 LQKENI. V trimming: 2 bases; J trimming: 6 bases; junction bases outside the gene matches: 3. The CDR3 loop reads CASSPTSGSPEQYF. CDR3 sequence (DNA): TGTGCCAGCTCACCAACTAGCGGGAGCCCCGAGCAGTACTTC.

This CDR3 is CASRGQGISSNYGYTF. In DNA form, the CDR3 reads TGTGCCAGCAGAGGACAGGGTATATCGTCGAACTATGGCTACACCTTC. V gene TRBV6-6 combines with J gene TRBJ1-2; 8 positions agree with TRBD1. The germline V gene encodes CDR1 MNHNY and CDR2 SVGAGI (reference sequence). Trimming at V came to 6 bases and at J to 2 bases, leaving 11 bases not matched to a gene. This CDR3 is built from 16 residues.

The chain couples TRBV6-6 to TRBJ1-1; TRBD1 matches at 11 bases. The CDR3 runs 14 residues. Germline V lookup: CDR1 MNHNY, CDR2 SVGAGI (reference sequence). With V trimmed by 6 bases and J by 4 bases, 4 bases remained unmatched. CDR3 nucleotides: TGTGCCAGCAGGACCGGGACAGGGGGCACTGAAGCTTTCTTT. Amino acids: CASRTGTGGTEAFF.

The V gene is TRBV28, the J gene TRBJ2-5; the match to TRBD2 covers 9 bases. The CDR3 is 14 amino acids. With 3 bases clipped from V and 4 bases from J, the junction kept 3 bases outside the gene matches. Looked up from germline, CDR1 is MDHEN and CDR2 is SYDVKM. CDR3 sequence (DNA): TGTGCCAGCAGTTTGAGGCGGGGGGGAGAGACCCAGTACTTC. Amino acids: CASSLRRGGETQYF.

This clone was seen only a few times. This chain connects TRBV20-1 to TRBJ2-7, with D possibly TRBD1 on 5 matching bases. Per the germline V gene, CDR1 is DFQATT and CDR2 is SNEGSKA (reference sequence). The CDR3 loop spans 11 amino acids. With 6 bases removed from V and 2 bases from J, the gap between germline ends came to 8 bases. As DNA, the CDR3 is TGCAGTGCGCTCAGGGCCTACGAGCAGTACTTC. Protein: CSALRAYEQYF.

The J gene is TRBJ1-5, the V gene TRBV7-9; a possible D gene is TRBD1 (5 bases). Germline CDR1 SEHNR, CDR2 FQNEAQ (reference sequence). This CDR3 contains 13 residues. V was shortened by 6 bases and J by 0 bases, with 6 bases between the two germline ends. The CDR3 spells CASSQGSNQPQHF. CDR3 in DNA: TGTGCCAGCAGTCAGGGTAGCAATCAGCCCCAGCATTTT.

The genes are TRBV19 and TRBJ2-5; maybe TRBD2 (7 bases). CDR3 length equals 14 residues. V was shortened by 3 bases and J by 5 bases, with 13 bases between the two germline ends. Germline V CDR1 and CDR2: LNHDA, SQIVND (reference sequence). The CDR3 loop reads CASSISGGPETQYF. CDR3 DNA sequence: TGTGCCAGTAGTATCTCGGGGGGCCCGGAGACCCAGTACTTC.

J is TRBJ2-1 and V is TRBV7-6, with TRBD2 identical over 10 bases. The V gene end was trimmed by 5 bases and the J gene end by 5 bases; junction bases not matched to a gene: 12. From germline, CDR1 is SGHVS and CDR2 FNYEAQ. The CDR3 covers 17 residues. The CDR3 coding sequence is TGTGCCAGCAGCCCGAGCCCTGTAGCGGGGGGCGACAATGAGCAGTTCTTC. Its translation: CASSPSPVAGGDNEQFF.

The chain joins TRBV2 to TRBJ2-6; D unclear. The germline V gene encodes CDR1 SNHLY and CDR2 FYNNEI. Trimming took 7 bases from V and 0 from J, leaving 10 bases between them. This CDR3 has 15 residues. The CDR3 loop is CASKPGFSGANVLTF. The CDR3 bases are TGTGCCAGCAAACCCGGTTTCTCTGGGGCCAACGTCCTGACTTTC.

The rearrangement uses TRBV7-9 and TRBJ1-5; D call uncertain. The CDR3 is made up of 16 amino acids. Trimming left V 2 bases short and J 4 bases short, with 15 bases between. Germline V gene sequence: CDR1 SEHNR, CDR2 FQNEAQ (reference sequence). CDR3 in DNA: TGTGCCAGCAGCTTATCGGGGTTCGGTGGGAATCAGCCCCAGCATTTT. This translates into CASSLSGFGGNQPQHF.

This clone came up a few times. The V gene is TRBV11-2, the J gene TRBJ1-1, with D hard to call. The CDR3 sequence is 15 residues long. From germline, CDR1 is SGHAT and CDR2 FQNNGV. The V gene lost 1 base and the J gene lost 0 bases, with 9 bases spanning the gap. Here the CDR3 DNA reads TGTGCCAGCAGCTTAGTCGAGATGATGAACACTGAAGCTTTCTTT. It yields the protein CASSLVEMMNTEAFF.

V gene TRBV6-4 combines with J gene TRBJ1-6; the match to TRBD1 covers 10 bases. Germline V lookup: CDR1 MRHNA, CDR2 SNTAGT. The CDR3 is 16 amino acids. Trimming at V came to 8 bases and at J to 8 bases, leaving 12 bases not matched to a gene. The CDR3 sequence: CASPRQGAPGDSPLHF. In nucleotides, the CDR3 is TGTGCCAGCCCGCGACAGGGGGCTCCGGGGGATTCACCCCTCCACTTT.

The CDR3 DNA reads TGTGCCAGCAGGATCTCCCCGGGACAAGACTCCTACGAGCAGTACTTC. Translated, it gives CASRISPGQDSYEQYF. This chain joins TRBV27 and TRBJ2-7, with D perhaps TRBD1 (6 bases). Between the trimmed V and J ends, which lost 6 bases and 0 bases, there was a span of 18 bases. The CDR3 consists of 16 residues. CDR1 and CDR2 from the germline V gene are MNHEY and SMNVEV (reference sequence).

This rearrangement joins TRBV5-6 to TRBJ2-7; possibly TRBD2 for D (7 bases). The CDR3 is 13 amino acids. Germline V gene data show CDR1 as SGHDT and CDR2 as YYEEEE. Trimming removed 3 bases at V and 7 bases at J, with 14 bases between. In DNA, the CDR3 is TGTGCCAGCAGCTATTGGGGGGGGCTTGAGCAGTACTTC. Its protein product is CASSYWGGLEQYF. The full variable domain, completed using reference TRBV5-6 and TRBJ2-7, is DAGVTQSPTHLIKTRGQQVTLRCSPKSGHDTVSWYQQALGQGPQFIFQYYEEEERQRGNFPDRFSGHQFPNYSSELNVNALLLGDSALYLCASSYWGGLEQYFGPGTRLTVT.

This clone was recorded a few times. This chain connects TRBV4-1 to TRBJ2-5; 15 bases align to TRBD2. Germline assignment: CDR1 MGHRA and CDR2 YSYEKL. The CDR3 has 19 residues. J gave up 2 bases and V 3 bases, and 10 bases lay outside the gene matches. CDR3 sequence reads: CASSHPGLAGGPGQETQYF. The CDR3 region has the DNA TGCGCCAGCAGCCATCCCGGACTAGCGGGAGGGCCGGGACAAGAGACCCAGTACTTC.

A single count supports this clone. The CDR3: CASSGGVTDTQYF. The CDR3 DNA is TGTGCCAGCAGCGGCGGGGTCACAGATACGCAGTATTTT. The chain has TRBV2 and TRBJ2-3, with a tentative D call TRBD2 (6 bases). V was clipped by 6 bases and J by 2 bases, with 9 bases between them. The CDR3 covers 13 residues. Germline CDR1 is SNHLY and CDR2 is FYNNEI.

V gene TRBV5-6 combines with J gene TRBJ2-3, with 7 bases identical to TRBD2. The V and J ends lost 2 bases and 11 bases, in that order; junction bases with no gene match: 8. CDR1 and CDR2 from the germline V gene are SGHDT and YYEEEE. The CDR3 extends over 13 amino acids. CDR3 bases: TGTGCCAGCAGCTTCTCCCGGGAGGAAGGGCAGTATTTT. It yields the protein CASSFSREEGQYF.

V and J are TRBV4-2 and TRBJ2-2; D call uncertain. V was clipped by 0 bases and J by 4 bases, with 12 bases between them. Germline V CDR1 and CDR2: LGHNA, YNFKEQ. This CDR3 contains 16 residues. The CDR3 nucleotides read TGTGCCAGCAGCCAAGATCCAGGATATGTCACCGGGGAGCTGTTTTTT. Encoded protein: CASSQDPGYVTGELFF.

The chain combines TRBV5-1 with TRBJ2-7; 7 bases are a match to TRBD1. After removal of 3 bases from V and 1 base from J, the junction contained 7 bases not matched to a gene. The length of the CDR3 is 15 residues. Germline-derived CDR1 and CDR2 are SGHRS and YFSETQ. For the CDR3, the DNA is TGCGCCAGCAGCTCGACAGGGCTTCGGTCCTACGAGCAGTACTTC. Its translation: CASSSTGLRSYEQYF.

The V and J genes are TRBV7-2 and TRBJ2-5; TRBD2 might be the D (6 bases). The germline V and J ends were trimmed by 3 bases and 0 bases, with 8 bases remaining between them. Germline V gives CDR1 SGHTA, CDR2 FQGNSA. This CDR3 comprises 14 residues. CDR3 nucleotide sequence: TGTGCCAGCAGCTTGGAGGGGAACCAAGAGACCCAGTACTTC. It is translated as CASSLEGNQETQYF. Looking up the rest from reference TRBV7-2 and TRBJ2-5 gives the full variable domain: GAGVSQSPSNKVTEKGKDVELRCDPISGHTALYWYRQSLGQGLEFLIYFQGNSAPDKSGLPSDRFSAERTGGSVSTLTIQRTQQEDSAVYLCASSLEGNQETQYFGPGTRLLVL.

The CDR3 protein is CASSSTGLAGVLETQYF. In DNA, the CDR3 is TGTGCCAGCAGCTCAACGGGACTAGCGGGAGTTTTAGAGACCCAGTACTTC. This chain joins TRBV5-6 and TRBJ2-5; TRBD2 agrees at 14 bases. The CDR3 runs 17 residues. Germline CDR1 and CDR2: SGHDT and YYEEEE. The J segment lost 4 bases and the V segment lost 3 bases, leaving 8 bases of the junction unmatched. The full variable domain, its missing parts supplied by reference TRBV5-6 and TRBJ2-5, is DAGVTQSPTHLIKTRGQQVTLRCSPKSGHDTVSWYQQALGQGPQFIFQYYEEEERQRGNFPDRFSGHQFPNYSSELNVNALLLGDSALYLCASSSTGLAGVLETQYFGPGTRLLVL.

The rearrangement joins TRBV30 to TRBJ1-4; TRBD1 matches 8 bases. CDR3 length: 16 amino acids. The germline CDR1 and CDR2 sequences are GTSNPN and SVGIG (reference sequence). J lost 5 bases, V lost 6 bases, and 14 bases had no gene match. The CDR3 bases are TGTGCCTGCCTCTGGACAGGGACGGGAAAAAATGAAAAACTGTTTTTT. Protein sequence: CACLWTGTGKNEKLFF.